This T cell receptor (beta chain) derives from a study of PD-1 blockade in classical Hodgkin lymphoma. Study-wide results and caveats: The diversity seen at baseline in complete responders resembled that of newly diagnosed patients. At C4D1, TCR diversity had climbed significantly for CD4+ cells, though not for CD8+ cells.

Each patient experienced a relapse that followed autologous stem cell transplantation, and brentuximab vedotin exposure varied. Magnetic negative selection of thawed PBMCs was the method by which CD4+ T cells were purified. Complete response, partial response or progressive disease made up the best responses. The CDR3 runs 12 residues. The V end lost 8 bases, the J end lost 3 bases, and 14 bases lay between the germline ends. Germline-derived CDR1 and CDR2 are GTSNPN and SVGIG (reference sequence). Data came from immunoSEQ multiplex PCR; TCRdb stores just in-frame clones and leaves some out. The sample lists more than 25,000 clones, 85% occurring once. Comment on this clone: Antigen: not known.

The material was CD4+ T cells from blood, obtained at baseline. The chain carries TRBV30 and TRBJ2-7; D unclear. The sequence derives from a human donor with classical Hodgkin lymphoma. This CDR3 reads CASRTSGYEQYF. The CDR3 nucleotides read TGTGCCAGCCGGACCTCCGGCTACGAGCAGTACTTC.